The 25 T cell receptor beta chains in this list originate from one sample, sequenced in a study of spatial heterogeneity in lung cancer. Points from the study as a whole: Tracking of tumor mutation counts was seen in expanded intratumoral alpha and beta TCR counts.

Antigen specificity for these receptors is unknown. Time point: sample taken at primary tumor resection. One entry per CDR3 protein results from TCRdb running MiXCR on the 5' RACE reads. The sample has 2,000 to 2,500 distinct CDR3 sequences, 20% to 25% seen once. The sequenced sample was lung tumor tissue, obtained at surgery. These receptor sequences come from a male donor with early-stage non-small cell lung cancer.

Concerning this clonotype: In a library made to pick up alpha chains, this beta chain is a stray read with a size that means little. The CDR3 DNA reads as TGTGCCAGCAGTTACCGGCGGGAGACCCAGTACTTC. It codes for CASSYRRETQYF. The V call is TRBV6-2 or TRBV6-3, the J call TRBJ2-5; no clear D. Trimming stripped 2 bases from V and 5 bases from J, with 6 bases between. CDR1 and CDR2 from the germline V gene are MNHEY and SVGEGT. The length of the CDR3 is 12 residues.

This clonotype is judged large (0.1 to 1%). This beta chain slipped into a library made for alpha chains as a stray read, so its size is not meaningful. The J gene is TRBJ2-1, the V gene TRBV30; D gene uncertain. The CDR3 loop spans 10 amino acids. The V gene's germline CDR1 is GTSNPN and CDR2 SVGIG (reference sequence). The CDR3 nucleotides read TGTGCATCCGGCCACAATGAGCAGTTCTTC. This gives the protein CASGHNEQFF.

This clonotype has only one observation. The size of this beta chain means little, since it is a stray read in a library made for alpha chains. V and J are TRBV13 and TRBJ2-7; 7 positions agree with TRBD1. Germline values: CDR1 PRHDT, CDR2 FYEKMQ (reference sequence). J lost 4 bases, V lost 4 bases, and 7 bases had no gene match. The CDR3 has 14 amino acids. CDR3 sequence (DNA): TGTGCCAGCAGCTCGCCAGGGACAGTATACGAGCAGTACTTC. It yields the protein CASSSPGTVYEQYF.

On this clonotype itself: This beta chain came through as a stray read in a library set up for alpha chains, and its size says little. This sequence joins TRBV6-6 and TRBJ2-2, with D possibly being TRBD1 or TRBD2 (5 bases each). This CDR3 is 14 amino acids long. The germline CDR1 and CDR2 sequences are MNHNY and SVGAGI (reference sequence). V was shortened by 9 bases and J by 0 bases, with 11 bases between the two germline ends. CDR3 in DNA: TGTGCCAGTCACGGGACCGCGAACACCGGGGAGCTGTTTTTT. It specifies CASHGTANTGELFF.

On this clonotype: This beta chain appears as a stray read in a library generated for alpha chains; its size is not informative. The chain employs TRBV3-1 and TRBJ2-1; the match to TRBD2 covers 9 bases. CDR1 and CDR2 (germline): LGHDT, YNNKEL (reference sequence). The CDR3 is 12 amino acids. Losses at the gene ends were 10 bases for V and 14 bases for J; bases not matched to a gene: 12. Here the CDR3 reads CAIGRRGGPEFF. The CDR3 DNA reads as TGTGCCATCGGGAGGCGGGGGGGCCCGGAGTTCTTC.

This clonotype is large (0.1 to 1%) by share. This beta chain is a stray read from a library made for alpha chains; its abundance is not meaningful. V and J are TRBV7-2 and TRBJ2-1; perhaps TRBD2 as D (6 bases). The length of the CDR3 is 14 residues. Germline V gene data show CDR1 as SGHTA and CDR2 as FQGNSA. The V gene lost 5 bases and the J gene lost 4 bases, with 12 bases spanning the gap. CDR3 residues: CASSPREVYNEQFF. In DNA form, the CDR3 reads TGTGCCAGCAGCCCCAGGGAGGTATACAATGAGCAGTTCTTC.

Concerning this clonotype: This beta chain is an off-target read within a library intended for alpha chains, so its frequency means little. The chain combines TRBV6-1 with TRBJ2-6; no firm D call. Trimming removed 6 bases from V and 4 bases from J, with 10 bases in between. Looked up from germline, CDR1 is MNHNS and CDR2 is SASEGT. The CDR3 is 14 amino acids. The CDR3, as DNA: TGTGCCAGCAGCCCCCGCCCCGGGGCCAACGTCCTGACTTTC. This translates into CASSPRPGANVLTF.

As to this clonotype: The library was built for alpha chains, so this beta chain is an off-target read and its size means little. J is TRBJ2-3 and V is TRBV24-1; D gene unclear. V dropped 4 bases and J dropped 4 bases, with 11 bases sitting between them. The CDR3 spans 14 residues. Per the germline V gene, CDR1 is KGHDR and CDR2 is SFDVKD. CDR3 amino acids: CATSDTGRSDTQYF. CDR3 nucleotides: TGTGCCACCAGTGACACCGGACGGTCAGATACGCAGTATTTT.

This clonotype qualifies as large (0.1 to 1%). The library was built for alpha chains, so this beta chain is an off-target read and its size means little. The chain is built from TRBV24-1 and TRBJ2-1; 11 bases are a match to TRBD1. The V segment lost 9 bases and the J segment 3 bases; nucleotides outside the gene matches: 3. CDR3 length equals 14 residues. CDR1 is KGHDR and CDR2 is SFDVKD in the germline V gene. The CDR3 protein is CATSGTGGYNEQFF. The CDR3 DNA reads TGTGCCACCTCCGGGACAGGGGGCTACAATGAGCAGTTCTTC.

In the case of this clonotype: Because the library targeted alpha chains, this beta chain is an off-target read whose size means little. The chain is built from TRBV9 and TRBJ2-1; no reliable D call. Deletions cut 3 bases from V and 8 bases from J, with 15 bases between. The CDR3 length is 14 residues. Germline CDR1 and CDR2: SGDLS and YYNGEE. The CDR3 sequence is CASSAIYDMDEQFF. DNA of the CDR3: TGTGCCAGCAGCGCCATTTACGATATGGATGAGCAGTTCTTC.

The sample holds a few counts of this clonotype. A library prepared for alpha chains yielded this beta chain as an off-target read; its size is of little meaning. The chain joins TRBV30 to TRBJ2-1, with 10 bases fitting TRBD1. CDR3 length: 12 residues. From germline, CDR1 is GTSNPN and CDR2 SVGIG (reference sequence). V gave up 2 bases and J gave up 14 bases; unmatched junction bases: 6. CDR3 amino acids: CAWSTGQGEKFF. CDR3 in DNA: TGTGCCTGGAGTACAGGACAGGGGGAAAAGTTCTTC.

With regard to this clonotype: A much larger clone differs from this one at a single base, so this may be a read error. This beta chain came through as a stray read in a library set up for alpha chains, and its size says little. This chain links TRBV6-1 with TRBJ2-2; TRBD1 agrees at 7 bases. Germline-derived CDR1 and CDR2 are MNHNS and SASEGT. The CDR3 contains 16 residues. Losses at the gene ends were 7 bases for V and 4 bases for J; bases not matched to a gene: 12. Written as DNA, the CDR3 is TGTGCCAGCAAGAATGAAGGGGGCGTCGGCACCGGGGAGCTGTTTTTT. This encodes CASKNEGGVGTGELFF.

In this sample, this clonotype is large. Because this beta chain is a stray read in a library intended to capture alpha chains, its abundance should not be given much weight. The chain has TRBV12-3 or TRBV12-4 and TRBJ2-5, with 7 bases lining up with TRBD1. The CDR3 consists of 14 residues. J was trimmed by 5 bases and V by 1 base; bases with no gene match: 4. CDR3: CASSLEGARETQYF. CDR3 nucleotide sequence: TGTGCCAGCAGTTTAGAGGGGGCCCGGGAGACCCAGTACTTC.

This clonotype was seen once. Little can be read into the size of this beta chain, an off-target read in a library designed for alpha chains. This chain links TRBV2 with TRBJ2-7; D is ambiguous. This CDR3 has 11 residues. The germline V gene encodes CDR1 SNHLY and CDR2 FYNNEI. Trimming left V 6 bases short and J 3 bases short, with 6 bases between. The DNA for the CDR3 is TGTGCCAGCAGGCGAAACTACGAGCAGTACTTC. Translating it yields CASRRNYEQYF.

This clonotype is labeled as medium-sized. A library made for alpha chains picked up this beta chain off target, so its size means little. This sequence joins TRBV5-1 and TRBJ1-1; D is unclear. V was shortened by 0 bases and J by 0 bases, with 6 bases between the two germline ends. Germline values: CDR1 SGHRS, CDR2 YFSETQ. This CDR3 has 14 amino acids. The CDR3 here is CASSLDRMNTEAFF. CDR3 in DNA: TGCGCCAGCAGCTTGGACAGAATGAACACTGAAGCTTTCTTT.

This clonotype was observed a few times. This beta chain was picked up by a library intended for alpha chains and is off target, so its count carries little meaning. The chain recombines TRBV7-2 with TRBJ2-7; D not certain. Germline lookup yields CDR1 SGHTA and CDR2 FQGNSA. V lost 0 bases, J lost 1 base, and 7 bases lay in between. The CDR3 length is 14 residues. The CDR3 here is CASSLASGSYEQYF. The CDR3 bases are TGTGCCAGCAGCTTAGCCTCAGGTTCCTACGAGCAGTACTTC.

This clonotype is medium-sized within its sample. As an off-target read in a library built for alpha chains, this beta chain has a frequency of little significance. This chain connects TRBV28 to TRBJ2-4; no firm D call. With 6 bases removed from V and 1 base from J, the gap between germline ends came to 10 bases. In germline, CDR1 is MDHEN, CDR2 SYDVKM. This CDR3 region has 14 residues. CDR3 loop: CASRLLGAKNIQYF. CDR3 DNA: TGTGCCAGCAGGCTTTTGGGGGCCAAAAACATTCAGTACTTC.

Regarding this clonotype: This beta chain is a stray read from a library made for alpha chains; its abundance is not meaningful. The chain is built from TRBV5-6 and TRBJ2-3; no firm D call. Germline V gene data show CDR1 as SGHDT and CDR2 as YYEEEE. The CDR3 totals 14 residues. V gave up 4 bases and J gave up 4 bases, with 13 bases separating them. The CDR3: CASSRVSSSDTQYF. The CDR3, as DNA: TGTGCCAGCAGCCGCGTGAGTTCTTCAGATACGCAGTATTTT.

This clonotype has more than one count but fewer than ten. This beta chain appears as a stray read in a library generated for alpha chains; its size is not informative. CDR3 sequence reads: CSATGTGPTGELFF. The CDR3 nucleotides read TGCAGTGCTACCGGCACAGGGCCCACCGGGGAGCTGTTTTTT. This chain connects TRBV20-1 to TRBJ2-2; possibly TRBD1 for D (6 bases). Germline CDR1 DFQATT, CDR2 SNEGSKA (reference sequence). The V end was cut by 4 bases, the J end by 4 bases, with 13 bases between. The CDR3 spans 14 residues.

This clonotype is termed large. The library was designed around alpha chains, so this beta chain is a stray read whose abundance carries little weight. The J gene is TRBJ1-5, the V gene TRBV28; tentatively, D is TRBD1 (5 bases). Germline values: CDR1 MDHEN, CDR2 SYDVKM. The CDR3 length is 16 residues. V shed 4 bases and J shed 7 bases, with 20 bases lying between them. CDR3 in amino acids: CASSSHPPGGKQPQHF. The CDR3 DNA sequence: TGTGCCAGCAGTTCCCATCCCCCGGGGGGGAAGCAGCCCCAGCATTTT.

In this sample, this clonotype is medium-sized. This beta chain is an unintended read in a library built for alpha chains; its size means little. In DNA, the CDR3 is TGTGCCAGCAGTGCTCAGGGGTTGGGCTCTGGGGCCAACGTCCTGACTTTC. Its protein product is CASSAQGLGSGANVLTF. This sequence joins TRBV6-5 and TRBJ2-6, with TRBD1 as a possible D gene (6 bases). Trimming pared 5 bases from V and 0 bases from J, leaving 14 bases between. Germline V gene lookup returns CDR1 MNHEY and CDR2 SVGAGI. CDR3 length: 17 residues.

This clonotype was counted once. This beta chain is an off-target read within a library intended for alpha chains, so its frequency means little. The V and J genes are TRBV6-1 and TRBJ2-5, with unresolved D. This CDR3 has 11 amino acids. V gave up 3 bases and J gave up 1 base, with 0 bases separating them. Germline loops: CDR1 MNHNS, CDR2 SASEGT. In DNA, the CDR3 is TGTGCCAGCAGTGACCAAGAGACCCAGTACTTC. Amino acids: CASSDQETQYF.

A word on this clonotype: The library was built for alpha chains, so this beta chain is an off-target read and its size means little. This chain links TRBV28 with TRBJ2-4; 9 bases agree with TRBD2. V shed 3 bases and J 7 bases; nucleotides not matched to a gene: 4. Germline V gene data show CDR1 as MDHEN and CDR2 as SYDVKM. This CDR3 comprises 14 residues. The CDR3 region has the DNA TGTGCCAGCAGTTTGCGGGGGGGCACGAACATTCAGTACTTC. Translated: CASSLRGGTNIQYF.

This clonotype is large. This beta chain is a stray sequence in a library constructed for alpha chains; its clone size is not meaningful. The chain carries TRBV28 and TRBJ2-2; D gene unclear. Germline V gene lookup returns CDR1 MDHEN and CDR2 SYDVKM. The ends were cut back, 5 bases at V and 5 bases at J, with 12 bases in the middle. The CDR3 has 14 residues. CDR3 DNA sequence: TGTGCCAGCAGTCCCCCGGGCGGAACCGGGGAGCTGTTTTTT. The encoded protein is CASSPPGGTGELFF. Together with reference TRBV28 and TRBJ2-2, the CDR3 gives the full variable domain: DVKVTQSSRYLVKRTGEKVFLECVQDMDHENMFWYRQDPGLGLRLIYFSYDVKMKEKGDIPEGYSVSREKKERFSLILESASTNQTSMYLCASSPPGGTGELFFGEGSRLTVL.

This clonotype was found a few times. The size of this beta chain means little, since it is a stray read in a library made for alpha chains. The chain joins TRBV5-1 to TRBJ2-5, with TRBD2 matching 10 bases. The junction had 5 bases not matched to a gene; V was cut back by 5 bases and J by 4 bases. Germline-derived CDR1 and CDR2 are SGHRS and YFSETQ. This CDR3 region has 14 residues. The CDR3 sequence is CASSPAGGRETQYF. In DNA form, the CDR3 reads TGCGCCAGCAGTCCAGCGGGGGGGCGAGAGACCCAGTACTTC.